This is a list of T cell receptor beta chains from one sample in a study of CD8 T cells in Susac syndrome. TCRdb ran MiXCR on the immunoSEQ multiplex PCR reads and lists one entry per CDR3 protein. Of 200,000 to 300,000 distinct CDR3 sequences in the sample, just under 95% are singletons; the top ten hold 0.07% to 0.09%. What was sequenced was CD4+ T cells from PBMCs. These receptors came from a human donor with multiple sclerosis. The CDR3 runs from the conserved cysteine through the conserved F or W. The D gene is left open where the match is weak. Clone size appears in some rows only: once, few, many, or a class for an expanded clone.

CDR3aa: CASSPVRAF
CDR3nt: TGTGCCAGCTCACCCGTTCGAGCTTTC
j_gene: TRBJ1-2
v_gene: TRBV18
d_gene: NA
abundance: NA

CDR3aa: CASSLRQLERARNEKLFF
CDR3nt: TGTGCCAGCAGTTTGCGGCAGCTCGAGAGAGCGAGAAATGAAAAACTGTTTTTT
j_gene: TRBJ1-4
v_gene: TRBV12-3/TRBV12-4
d_gene: NA
abundance: NA

CDR3aa: CASSVREGDTQYF
CDR3nt: TGTGCCAGCAGTGTGCGGGAGGGGGATACGCAGTATTTT
j_gene: TRBJ2-3
v_gene: TRBV6-4
d_gene: TRBD2
abundance: NA

CDR3aa: CASSFKREVHHANNEQFF
CDR3nt: TGTGCCAGCAGTTTCAAGCGGGAAGTTCACCACGCAAACAATGAGCAGTTCTTC
j_gene: TRBJ2-1
v_gene: TRBV12-3/TRBV12-4
d_gene: TRBD2
abundance: NA

CDR3aa: CASARGGGYTF
CDR3nt: TGTGCCAGCGCCCGGGGTGGGGGCTACACCTTC
j_gene: TRBJ1-2
v_gene: TRBV28
d_gene: NA
abundance: NA

CDR3aa: CASSIDRGGNQPQHF
CDR3nt: TGTGCCAGTAGTATAGATCGAGGCGGCAATCAGCCCCAGCATTTT
j_gene: TRBJ1-5
v_gene: TRBV19
d_gene: NA
abundance: NA

CDR3aa: CASSQGGWLTKETQYF
CDR3nt: TGTGCCAGCAGCCAAGGGGGCTGGCTCACTAAAGAGACCCAGTACTTC
j_gene: TRBJ2-5
v_gene: TRBV14
d_gene: NA
abundance: NA

CDR3aa: CASSSLGLAGGWGSTDTQYF
CDR3nt: TGTGCCAGCAGCTCTCTCGGACTAGCGGGCGGGTGGGGCTCCACAGATACGCAGTATTTT
j_gene: TRBJ2-3
v_gene: TRBV7-8
d_gene: TRBD2
abundance: NA

CDR3aa: CSVDGTGVGDTQYF
CDR3nt: TGCAGCGTGGACGGGACAGGGGTAGGTGATACGCAGTATTTT
j_gene: TRBJ2-3
v_gene: TRBV29-1
d_gene: TRBD1
abundance: NA

CDR3aa: CSVKGALVETQYF
CDR3nt: TGCAGCGTTAAGGGGGCGTTAGTAGAGACCCAGTACTTC
j_gene: TRBJ2-5
v_gene: TRBV29-1
d_gene: TRBD1
abundance: NA

CDR3aa: CASSQAGTSEQYF
CDR3nt: TGCGCCAGCAGCCAAGCGGGGACATCCGAGCAGTACTTC
j_gene: TRBJ2-7
v_gene: TRBV5-1
d_gene: NA
abundance: NA

CDR3aa: CASSLVSGNTDTQYF
CDR3nt: TGTGCCAGCAGCTTAGTTTCCGGCAACACAGATACGCAGTATTTT
j_gene: TRBJ2-3
v_gene: TRBV7-9
d_gene: NA
abundance: NA

CDR3aa: CASSYSPGQGEAFF
CDR3nt: TGTGCCAGCAGTTACTCTCCGGGACAGGGGGAAGCTTTCTTT
j_gene: TRBJ1-1
v_gene: TRBV6-5
d_gene: TRBD1
abundance: NA

CDR3aa: CSCRGMMNTEAFF
CDR3nt: TGCAGCTGCCGCGGGATGATGAACACTGAAGCTTTCTTT
j_gene: TRBJ1-1
v_gene: TRBV29-1
d_gene: NA
abundance: NA

CDR3aa: CSARVLERSYNEQFF
CDR3nt: TGCAGTGCTAGGGTCCTAGAGCGCTCCTACAATGAGCAGTTCTTC
j_gene: TRBJ2-1
v_gene: TRBV20-1
d_gene: NA
abundance: NA

CDR3aa: CASSKGQGYGEQFF
CDR3nt: TGTGCCAGTAGTAAGGGACAGGGGTACGGTGAGCAGTTCTTC
j_gene: TRBJ2-1
v_gene: TRBV19
d_gene: TRBD1
abundance: NA

CDR3aa: CASGPRRGDQPQHF
CDR3nt: TGCGCCAGCGGGCCTCGGCGGGGAGATCAGCCCCAGCATTTT
j_gene: TRBJ1-5
v_gene: TRBV23-1
d_gene: NA
abundance: NA

CDR3aa: CASSLPGQVNTEAFF
CDR3nt: TGTGCCAGCAGCCTACCTGGACAGGTCAACACTGAAGCTTTCTTT
j_gene: TRBJ1-1
v_gene: TRBV7-2
d_gene: TRBD1
abundance: NA

CDR3aa: CASGGYTDTQYF
CDR3nt: TGTGCCAGCGGCGGCTACACAGATACGCAGTATTTT
j_gene: TRBJ2-3
v_gene: TRBV6-2/TRBV6-3
d_gene: NA
abundance: NA

CDR3aa: CASSRGQGSTDTQYF
CDR3nt: TGTGCCAGCAGCCGAGGACAGGGCAGCACAGATACGCAGTATTTT
j_gene: TRBJ2-3
v_gene: TRBV14
d_gene: TRBD1
abundance: NA

CDR3aa: CSAPGTGSAETQYF
CDR3nt: TGCAGTGCTCCCGGGACAGGGTCCGCCGAGACCCAGTACTTC
j_gene: TRBJ2-5
v_gene: TRBV20-1
d_gene: TRBD1
abundance: NA

CDR3aa: CASSLRPVSQETQYF
CDR3nt: TGTGCCAGCAGCTTACGTCCGGTTTCCCAAGAGACCCAGTACTTC
j_gene: TRBJ2-5
v_gene: TRBV11-2
d_gene: NA
abundance: NA

CDR3aa: CASSLFGYYNEQFF
CDR3nt: TGCGCCAGCAGCTTGTTTGGATACTACAATGAGCAGTTCTTC
j_gene: TRBJ2-1
v_gene: TRBV5-1
d_gene: NA
abundance: NA

CDR3aa: CASSMTGNNGYTF
CDR3nt: TGTGCCAGCAGTATGACAGGGAACAATGGCTACACCTTC
j_gene: TRBJ1-2
v_gene: TRBV6-6
d_gene: TRBD1
abundance: NA

CDR3aa: CSVGTGVDQPQHF
CDR3nt: TGCAGCGTTGGGACAGGGGTCGATCAGCCCCAGCATTTT
j_gene: TRBJ1-5
v_gene: TRBV29-1
d_gene: TRBD1
abundance: once

CDR3aa: CSAGLTSGAGEQYF
CDR3nt: TGCAGTGCTGGTTTGACTAGCGGGGCTGGCGAGCAGTACTTC
j_gene: TRBJ2-7
v_gene: TRBV20-1
d_gene: TRBD2
abundance: NA

CDR3aa: CASSPSGTPSLAKNIQYF
CDR3nt: TGTGCCAGCAGTCCTAGCGGCACGCCATCACTAGCCAAAAACATTCAGTACTTC
j_gene: TRBJ2-4
v_gene: TRBV27
d_gene: TRBD2
abundance: NA

CDR3aa: CASSPLGTGVDGYTF
CDR3nt: TGTGCCAGCAGCCCCCTGGGGACAGGGGTGGATGGCTACACCTTC
j_gene: TRBJ1-2
v_gene: TRBV5-6
d_gene: TRBD1
abundance: NA

CDR3aa: CASSPGTHNYEQYF
CDR3nt: TGTGCCAGCAGCCCCGGGACCCACAACTACGAGCAGTACTTC
j_gene: TRBJ2-7
v_gene: TRBV9
d_gene: NA
abundance: NA

CDR3aa: CASSFAETQYF
CDR3nt: TGTGCCAGCAGTTTTGCGGAGACCCAGTACTTC
j_gene: TRBJ2-5
v_gene: TRBV12-3/TRBV12-4
d_gene: NA
abundance: few

CDR3aa: CASSPPGQEETQYF
CDR3nt: TGTGCCAGCTCACCACCGGGACAGGAAGAGACCCAGTACTTC
j_gene: TRBJ2-5
v_gene: TRBV18
d_gene: TRBD1
abundance: NA

CDR3aa: CASSLAGLQETQYF
CDR3nt: TGTGCCAGCAGCTTAGCCGGCCTTCAAGAGACCCAGTACTTC
j_gene: TRBJ2-5
v_gene: TRBV7-2
d_gene: NA
abundance: NA

CDR3aa: CASSRPGQGATDTQYF
CDR3nt: TGTGCCAGCAGCCGACCGGGACAGGGGGCCACAGATACGCAGTATTTT
j_gene: TRBJ2-3
v_gene: TRBV11-2
d_gene: TRBD1
abundance: NA

CDR3aa: CASSSGTGLYEQYF
CDR3nt: TGTGCCAGCAGTTCCGGGACAGGGCTCTACGAGCAGTACTTC
j_gene: TRBJ2-7
v_gene: TRBV6-5
d_gene: TRBD1
abundance: few

CDR3aa: CASRDRGRPEAFF
CDR3nt: TGTGCCAGCAGGGACAGGGGGCGGCCTGAAGCTTTCTTT
j_gene: TRBJ1-1
v_gene: TRBV3-1
d_gene: TRBD1
abundance: once

CDR3aa: CSTPGTGSLSSYNEQFF
CDR3nt: TGCAGCACACCCGGGACAGGAAGCCTCAGCTCCTACAATGAGCAGTTCTTC
j_gene: TRBJ2-1
v_gene: TRBV29-1
d_gene: TRBD1
abundance: NA

CDR3aa: CASSLLPKTGGGYGYTF
CDR3nt: TGTGCCAGCAGCCTCCTCCCCAAGACAGGGGGCGGCTATGGCTACACCTTC
j_gene: TRBJ1-2
v_gene: TRBV9
d_gene: TRBD1
abundance: NA

CDR3aa: CASTDRGSPTDTQYF
CDR3nt: TGCGCCAGCACGGACAGGGGATCTCCCACAGATACGCAGTATTTT
j_gene: TRBJ2-3
v_gene: TRBV5-1
d_gene: TRBD1
abundance: once

CDR3aa: CASSPGQGAEASTEAFF
CDR3nt: TGCGCCAGCAGCCCGGGACAGGGGGCGGAGGCTAGCACTGAAGCTTTCTTT
j_gene: TRBJ1-1
v_gene: TRBV5-1
d_gene: TRBD1
abundance: NA

CDR3aa: CASSQDKSTGLNINEQFF
CDR3nt: TGTGCCAGCAGCCAAGATAAGTCCACGGGACTAAATATCAATGAGCAGTTCTTC
j_gene: TRBJ2-1
v_gene: TRBV4-2
d_gene: TRBD2
abundance: NA

CDR3aa: CAWRKDTSSYNSPLHF
CDR3nt: TGTGCCTGGAGAAAGGACACAAGCTCCTATAATTCACCCCTCCACTTT
j_gene: TRBJ1-6
v_gene: TRBV30
d_gene: NA
abundance: NA

CDR3aa: CSVMRSSTSEAFF
CDR3nt: TGCAGCGTTATGAGGTCTAGTACCTCTGAAGCTTTCTTT
j_gene: TRBJ1-1
v_gene: TRBV29-1
d_gene: NA
abundance: NA

CDR3aa: CAWRVNDGYTF
CDR3nt: TGTGCCTGGAGGGTGAACGATGGCTACACCTTC
j_gene: TRBJ1-2
v_gene: TRBV30
d_gene: NA
abundance: NA

CDR3aa: CATSVRRGGRDTQYF
CDR3nt: TGTGCCACCAGTGTTCGGCGGGGGGGCAGGGATACGCAGTATTTT
j_gene: TRBJ2-3
v_gene: TRBV24-1
d_gene: TRBD2
abundance: once

CDR3aa: CASTPLAGADQGWYF
CDR3nt: TGTGCCAGCACCCCGCTTGCGGGGGCCGACCAGGGTTGGTACTTC
j_gene: TRBJ2-5
v_gene: TRBV7-9
d_gene: NA
abundance: NA

CDR3aa: CSARVTGMRYGYTF
CDR3nt: TGCAGTGCTAGAGTCACGGGTATGAGGTATGGCTACACCTTC
j_gene: TRBJ1-2
v_gene: TRBV20-1
d_gene: NA
abundance: NA

CDR3aa: CASSHWGGSSYNEQFF
CDR3nt: TGTGCCAGCAGCCATTGGGGGGGGTCATCCTACAATGAGCAGTTCTTC
j_gene: TRBJ2-1
v_gene: TRBV3-1
d_gene: TRBD2
abundance: NA

CDR3aa: CASKRQGANYGYTF
CDR3nt: TGTGCCAGCAAAAGACAGGGGGCAAACTATGGCTACACCTTC
j_gene: TRBJ1-2
v_gene: TRBV12-3/TRBV12-4
d_gene: TRBD1
abundance: NA

CDR3aa: CASSFYRSDEQFF
CDR3nt: TGTGCTAGCAGTTTCTATCGCAGCGATGAGCAGTTCTTC
j_gene: TRBJ2-1
v_gene: TRBV27
d_gene: NA
abundance: few

CDR3aa: CASKGTSVETQYF
CDR3nt: TGTGCCAGTAAGGGGACTAGCGTTGAGACCCAGTACTTC
j_gene: TRBJ2-5
v_gene: TRBV19
d_gene: TRBD2
abundance: NA

CDR3aa: CSVGGSTNEKLFF
CDR3nt: TGCAGCGTTGGGGGGTCAACTAATGAAAAACTGTTTTTT
j_gene: TRBJ1-4
v_gene: TRBV29-1
d_gene: NA
abundance: NA

CDR3aa: CASSPSDSGGDTQYF
CDR3nt: TGTGCCAGCAGTCCCTCGGATAGCGGAGGGGATACGCAGTATTTT
j_gene: TRBJ2-3
v_gene: TRBV12-3/TRBV12-4
d_gene: NA
abundance: NA

CDR3aa: CAWSPGAGLGYTF
CDR3nt: TGTGCCTGGAGTCCCGGAGCCGGGCTGGGCTACACCTTC
j_gene: TRBJ1-2
v_gene: TRBV30
d_gene: NA
abundance: NA

CDR3aa: CASGTDRARNTIYF
CDR3nt: TGTGCCAGCGGCACGGACAGGGCAAGAAACACCATATATTTT
j_gene: TRBJ1-3
v_gene: TRBV6-2/TRBV6-3
d_gene: TRBD1
abundance: NA

CDR3aa: CASSPAGAWYGYTF
CDR3nt: TGTGCCAGCAGCCCTGCCGGGGCGTGGTATGGCTACACCTTC
j_gene: TRBJ1-2
v_gene: TRBV6-1
d_gene: NA
abundance: NA

CDR3aa: CATKRASGRSGTDTQYF
CDR3nt: TGTGCCACCAAGAGGGCTAGCGGGAGATCTGGCACAGATACGCAGTATTTT
j_gene: TRBJ2-3
v_gene: TRBV7-9
d_gene: TRBD2
abundance: NA

CDR3aa: CASSDSPYGAAKNSPLHF
CDR3nt: TGTGCCAGCAGTGACTCCCCTTATGGTGCGGCCAAGAATTCACCCCTCCACTTT
j_gene: TRBJ1-6
v_gene: TRBV6-4
d_gene: NA
abundance: NA